Detailed here is one TCR beta chain. No antigen is known for it. The CDR3 sequence is 18 residues long. Germline assignment: CDR1 SGDLS and CDR2 YYNGEE. The junction had 16 bases not matched to a gene; V was cut back by 4 bases and J by 5 bases. TCRdb reprocessed the 5' RACE reads via MiXCR and lists one record per CDR3 protein. Among fewer than 90,000 distinct CDR3 sequences listed, approximately 13% were seen once. These data belong to a study of T-cell memory formation after mild COVID-19. Study at large: Largely donor-specific sequence clusters came from two donors. Study results and caveats: Pre-infection memory carried some responding clones, suggesting that cross-reactive memory joined. CD4/CD8 balance held among clones contracting day 15 to 85, and later expanders leaned CD4+. Shrinking CD4+ clones were chiefly CM and EM; CD8+ ones were chiefly EMRA.

The TCR comes from an adult woman who had mild COVID-19 (a few samples of this study predate the infection). Cell type and time point are not known. Sequences were obtained from PBMCs or a T cell subset sorted from them (not recorded which). The V and J genes are TRBV9 and TRBJ2-3, with 10 bases fitting TRBD2. The CDR3 loop reads CASSPDLAGAIWEDTQYF. Written as DNA, the CDR3 is TGTGCCAGCAGCCCAGATCTAGCGGGAGCGATTTGGGAAGATACGCAGTATTTT.